The 15 T cell receptor beta chains in this list originate from one sample, sequenced in a study of cytomegalovirus exposure and HLA in healthy donors. PCR involved 60 Vbeta and 13 Jbeta primers. The method was immunoSEQ multiplex PCR; TCRdb's version includes in-frame clones alone and lacks a portion of them. The data contain over 150,000 clones, about three quarters of them singletons. Sequenced: PBMCs. The receptor source for this set is a man between 18 and 29 years old in good health and CMV-seronegative.

This chain connects TRBV13 to TRBJ2-5; possibly TRBD1 for D (6 bases). Trimming pared 5 bases from V and 2 bases from J, leaving 12 bases between. CDR1 and CDR2 from the germline V gene are PRHDT and FYEKMQ (reference sequence). The CDR3 totals 14 residues. DNA for the CDR3: TGTGCCAGCAGCGTCCGACAGGTACAAGAGACCCAGTACTTC. It translates to CASSVRQVQETQYF.

This sequence joins TRBV7-2 and TRBJ2-7; the D gene is possibly TRBD2 (6 bases). With 6 bases removed from V and 2 bases from J, the gap between germline ends came to 14 bases. Germline loops: CDR1 SGHTA, CDR2 FQGNSA. CDR3 length equals 14 residues. CDR3 residues: CASSTGTLTYEQYF. In DNA, the CDR3 is TGTGCCAGCAGTACCGGGACTCTCACCTACGAGCAGTACTTC.

This clone was detected once. The chain is built from TRBV19 and TRBJ2-1; D is perhaps TRBD2 (6 bases). This CDR3 has 13 amino acids. From germline, CDR1 is LNHDA and CDR2 SQIVND (reference sequence). Trimming took 1 base from V and 6 from J, leaving 7 bases between them. CDR3 nucleotides: TGTGCCAGTAGTATAGGAGCGGGCAATGAGCAGTTCTTC. It yields the protein CASSIGAGNEQFF. Looking up the rest from reference TRBV19 and TRBJ2-1 gives the full variable domain: DGGITQSPKYLFRKEGQNVTLSCEQNLNHDAMYWYRQDPGQGLRLIYYSQIVNDFQKGDIAEGYSVSREKKESFPLTVTSAQKNPTAFYLCASSIGAGNEQFFGPGTRLTVL.

The chain couples TRBV28 to TRBJ1-5; a possible D gene is TRBD1 (6 bases). CDR1 and CDR2 from the germline V gene are MDHEN and SYDVKM. This CDR3 contains 17 residues. V lost 4 bases and J lost 0, with 16 bases in between. The CDR3 is CASSSPYRDYSNQPQHF. In nucleotides, the CDR3 is TGTGCCAGCAGTTCCCCATACAGGGATTATAGCAATCAGCCCCAGCATTTT.

Here the CDR3 reads CASTGGSSSYNEQFF. The CDR3 DNA reads TGTGCCAGCACCGGGGGGTCGAGCTCCTACAATGAGCAGTTCTTC. The chain combines TRBV7-2 with TRBJ2-1; 7 bases agree with TRBD2. The V and J ends lost 7 bases and 0 bases, in that order; junction bases with no gene match: 6. The length of the CDR3 is 15 residues. In germline, CDR1 is SGHTA, CDR2 FQGNSA.

The chain recombines TRBV5-1 with TRBJ2-5; 10 nucleotides align to TRBD2. This CDR3 region has 19 residues. With 3 bases clipped from V and 1 base from J, the junction kept 15 bases outside the gene matches. Germline assignment: CDR1 SGHRS and CDR2 YFSETQ. CDR3 protein: CASSSAGWLAGASQETQYF. In DNA form, the CDR3 reads TGCGCCAGCAGCTCGGCGGGATGGCTAGCGGGAGCCAGCCAAGAGACCCAGTACTTC. The complete variable domain, with remaining parts taken from reference TRBV5-1 and TRBJ2-5, reads KAGVTQTPRYLIKTRGQQVTLSCSPISGHRSVSWYQQTPGQGLQFLFEYFSETQRNKGNFPGRFSGRQFSNSRSEMNVSTLELGDSALYLCASSSAGWLAGASQETQYFGPGTRLLVL.

This clone has more than one count but fewer than ten. V and J are TRBV9 and TRBJ2-7; weak D call: TRBD2 (7 bases). Germline CDR1 and CDR2: SGDLS and YYNGEE. V was clipped by 4 bases and J by 9 bases, with 17 bases between them. The CDR3 extends over 13 amino acids. The CDR3 region is CASSLEGGRGQYF. CDR3 DNA: TGTGCCAGCAGCCTCGAGGGGGGGAGGGGGCAGTACTTC.

The V call is TRBV10-3, the J call TRBJ2-3; TRBD1 agrees at 7 bases. The CDR3 extends over 13 amino acids. CDR1 is ENHRY, CDR2 SYGVKD, per germline. Unmatched junction bases numbered 0, after V lost 3 bases and J lost 3 bases. This CDR3 reads CAISDRGTDTQYF. In DNA form, the CDR3 reads TGTGCCATCAGTGACAGGGGGACAGATACGCAGTATTTT.

The rearrangement links TRBV5-4 to TRBJ2-7; tentative D call: TRBD1 (5 bases). Trimming removed 0 bases at V and 0 bases at J, with 13 bases between. The CDR3 is 16 amino acids. Germline CDR1 is SGHNT and CDR2 is YYREEE (reference sequence). Here the CDR3 reads CASSLDGASSSYEQYF. CDR3 nucleotides: TGTGCCAGCAGCTTGGATGGGGCCTCGAGCTCCTACGAGCAGTACTTC.

V gene TRBV19 combines with J gene TRBJ2-3, with a tentative D call TRBD2 (6 bases). CDR1 and CDR2 from the germline V gene are LNHDA and SQIVND (reference sequence). There are 15 residues in the CDR3. V was cut by 6 bases and J by 8 bases, with 21 bases left in between. CDR3 nucleotides: TGTGCCAGTAGACCCTCAGGGACTGCTCCTGTTACGCAGTATTTT. Translating it yields CASRPSGTAPVTQYF.

The rearrangement joins TRBV27 to TRBJ2-2, with 9 positions matching TRBD1. Germline assignment: CDR1 MNHEY and CDR2 SMNVEV (reference sequence). The V segment lost 6 bases and the J segment 5 bases; nucleotides outside the gene matches: 13. The CDR3 is made up of 17 amino acids. This CDR3 is CASSLGQGPPLTGELFF. Written as DNA, the CDR3 is TGTGCCAGCAGCCTAGGACAGGGGCCGCCTTTAACCGGGGAGCTGTTTTTT.

This clone showed up just once. The chain employs TRBV19 and TRBJ2-3, with D maybe TRBD1 (6 bases). The CDR3 length is 17 residues. The V end lost 3 bases, the J end lost 4 bases, and 20 bases lay between the germline ends. CDR1 and CDR2 from the germline V gene are LNHDA and SQIVND (reference sequence). The DNA of the CDR3 is TGTGCCAGTAGTATTAGCTCGACCCGGACAGTCCCAGATACGCAGTATTTT. Residues: CASSISSTRTVPDTQYF.

This chain links TRBV5-1 with TRBJ1-2; 8 bases map to TRBD1. CDR3 length: 14 residues. Germline V lookup: CDR1 SGHRS, CDR2 YFSETQ. The V gene end was trimmed by 6 bases and the J gene end by 3 bases; junction bases not matched to a gene: 7. The CDR3 sequence: CASTETGDYYGYTF. CDR3 DNA: TGCGCCAGCACCGAGACAGGGGACTACTATGGCTACACCTTC.

The chain carries TRBV9 and TRBJ1-2; D is perhaps TRBD1 (6 bases). The CDR3 spans 15 residues. Germline assignment: CDR1 SGDLS and CDR2 YYNGEE. Deletions cut 0 bases from V and 2 bases from J, with 11 bases between. The CDR3 region is CASSVGWTENYGYTF. The CDR3 coding sequence is TGTGCCAGCAGCGTAGGTTGGACAGAAAACTATGGCTACACCTTC.

A few counts support this clone. This rearrangement joins TRBV21-1 to TRBJ2-6; the tabulated D call, TRBD1, remains unverified against the DNA. TRBV21-1 is tagged as a pseudogene. The CDR3 is 19 residues long. The DNA for the CDR3 is TGTGCCAGCAGCCCCTGTCCCGGGACAAAGTACTCTGGGGCCAACGTCCTGACTTTC. Translation gives CASSPCPGTKYSGANVLTF.